These T cell receptor beta chains were read from a single sample in a study of T cells in Graves' hyperthyroidism and ophthalmopathy. TCRdb independently ran MiXCR on the multiplex PCR reads; one entry per CDR3 protein. Of roughly 400,000 distinct CDR3 sequences in the sample, 11% to 15% were seen once. Sequenced: blood. These receptors were obtained from a man aged 45-65 years with Graves' ophthalmopathy. CDR3s include the opening cysteine and the closing phenylalanine or tryptophan. Each record gives: D gene, clone size, J gene, CDR3 length, V gene, CDR3 protein, CDR3 DNA. The D gene is left open where the match is weak. Some rows have no size entry. The others give once, few or many, or a class for an expanded clone.

>TRBD2|few|TRBJ2-1|15|TRBV7-8
CASSITSGNYNEQFF
TGTGCCAGCAGCATTACTAGCGGAAACTACAATGAGCAGTTCTTC
>TRBD2|many|TRBJ2-2|16|TRBV5-1
CASSLRGTSEAGELFF
TGCGCCAGCAGCTTGCGAGGGACTAGCGAAGCCGGGGAGCTGTTTTTT
>-|many|TRBJ2-7|13|TRBV12-3/TRBV12-4
CASSLSMGYEQYF
TGTGCCAGCAGTTTGTCCATGGGGTACGAGCAGTACTTC
>TRBD2|few|TRBJ2-3|16|TRBV19
CASSISGSGGFVLQYF
TGTGCCAGTAGTATTAGTGGGAGCGGGGGTTTTGTTTTGCAGTATTTT
>-|once|TRBJ2-6|15|TRBV15
CATSSGRSGANVLTF
TGTGCCACCAGCAGTGGACGCTCTGGGGCCAACGTCCTGACTTTC
>-|-|TRBJ2-3|16|TRBV6-5
CASSYKHQGGPDTQYF
TGTGCCAGCAGTTACAAACATCAGGGGGGCCCGGATACGCAGTATTTT
>-|-|TRBJ1-5|13|TRBV30
CAWSVNRNQPQHF
TGTGCCTGGAGTGTAAACAGGAATCAGCCCCAGCATTTT
>TRBD2|-|TRBJ2-3|16|TRBV30
CAWDKLRDGGIDTQYF
TGTGCCTGGGATAAACTCCGGGACGGGGGGATCGATACGCAGTATTTT
>-|many|TRBJ1-4|15|TRBV28
CASSGGGIGNEKLFF
TGTGCCAGCAGTGGAGGAGGGATCGGGAATGAAAAACTGTTTTTT
>-|many|TRBJ2-1|17|TRBV5-5
CASSLARPGGSYNEQFF
TGTGCCAGCAGCTTGGCCCGGCCAGGTGGCTCCTACAATGAGCAGTTCTTC
>-|many|TRBJ2-7|14|TRBV7-9
CASSSQGIAYEQYF
TGTGCCAGCAGCTCACAGGGAATTGCCTACGAGCAGTACTTC
>-|many|TRBJ2-1|18|TRBV27
CASSLRARQRYDYNEQFF
TGTGCCAGCAGTTTACGAGCGCGACAACGCTATGATTACAATGAGCAGTTCTTC
>-|many|TRBJ2-3|13|TRBV3-1
CASSRGLTDTQYF
TGTGCCAGCAGCCGCGGACTCACAGATACGCAGTATTTT
>-|-|TRBJ2-7|12|TRBV5-1
CASSFSNGKQYF
TGTGCCAGCAGCTTCTCGAATGGGAAGCAGTACTTC
>TRBD2|many|TRBJ2-5|15|TRBV20-1
CSARGLAGFLETQYF
TGCAGTGCTAGGGGACTAGCGGGATTCCTAGAGACCCAGTACTTC
>-|many|TRBJ2-5|12|TRBV5-1
CASSLWAETQYF
TGCGCCAGCAGCTTGTGGGCGGAGACCCAGTACTTC
>-|many|TRBJ1-1|14|TRBV3-1
CASSQGQADAEAFF
TGTGCCAGCAGCCAAGGACAGGCAGACGCTGAAGCTTTCTTT
>TRBD2|many|TRBJ2-2|16|TRBV2
CASTGLAGGLTGELFF
TGTGCCAGCACGGGACTAGCGGGAGGTCTCACCGGGGAGCTGTTTTTT
>-|few|TRBJ2-6|15|TRBV12-5
CASGFVHSGANVLTF
TGTGCTAGTGGTTTCGTACATTCTGGGGCCAACGTCCTGACTTTC
>-|many|TRBJ2-2|11|TRBV30
CAWSNTGELFF
TGTGCCTGGAGTAATACCGGGGAGCTGTTTTTT
>-|few|TRBJ2-5|16|TRBV6-2/TRBV6-3
CASSYSSPDTGETQYF
TGTGCCAGCAGTTACTCGAGCCCCGACACTGGAGAGACCCAGTACTTC
>TRBD1|many|TRBJ1-5|15|TRBV30
CVSDRGKNSNQPQHF
TGTGTCTCGGACAGGGGAAAGAATAGCAATCAGCCCCAGCATTTT
>-|-|TRBJ2-5|14|TRBV5-1
CASSLGAGRETQYF
TGCGCCAGCAGCCTGGGGGCCGGGCGAGAGACCCAGTACTTC
>TRBD2|many|TRBJ2-1|16|TRBV20-1
CSARSLRQRDPGEQFF
TGCAGTGCTAGATCCCTTAGGCAGCGGGATCCGGGGGAGCAGTTCTTC
>-|-|TRBJ2-7|15|TRBV27
CASSDGRRSSYEQYF
TGTGCCAGCAGCGACGGACGTAGGTCGTCCTACGAGCAGTACTTC
>TRBD2|-|TRBJ2-1|15|TRBV10-2
CASSELAGGLNEQFF
TGCGCCAGCAGTGAACTAGCGGGAGGGCTCAATGAGCAGTTCTTC
>-|-|TRBJ1-2|13|TRBV11-2
CASSSNGNYGYTF
TGTGCCAGCAGCTCTAACGGGAACTATGGCTACACCTTC
>TRBD2|few|TRBJ2-5|14|TRBV5-1
CASRSGLAAETQYF
TGCGCCAGCAGATCGGGACTAGCGGCGGAGACCCAGTACTTC
>TRBD1|-|TRBJ2-2|15|TRBV12-3/TRBV12-4
CASRPGQGRTGELFF
TGTGCCAGCAGGCCGGGACAGGGGCGAACCGGGGAGCTGTTTTTT
>TRBD1|-|TRBJ2-7|16|TRBV10-3
CAISGGQGLSSYEQYF
TGTGCCATCAGCGGGGGACAGGGCCTCTCCTCCTACGAGCAGTACTTC
>TRBD1|few|TRBJ2-2|16|TRBV18
CASSPDRGANTGELFF
TGTGCCAGCTCACCGGACAGGGGGGCGAACACCGGGGAGCTGTTTTTT
>TRBD2|-|TRBJ2-1|17|TRBV6-2/TRBV6-3
CASSYDTSGRTYNEQFF
TGTGCCAGCAGTTACGACACTAGCGGGAGGACATACAATGAGCAGTTCTTC
>-|-|TRBJ2-1|15|TRBV19
CASSTVGVRISEQFF
TGTGCCAGTAGTACAGTGGGAGTCAGAATAAGTGAGCAGTTCTTC
>TRBD2|few|TRBJ2-1|16|TRBV3-1
CASSSRTSGTYNEQFF
TGTGCCAGCAGCTCTCGGACTAGCGGGACCTACAATGAGCAGTTCTTC